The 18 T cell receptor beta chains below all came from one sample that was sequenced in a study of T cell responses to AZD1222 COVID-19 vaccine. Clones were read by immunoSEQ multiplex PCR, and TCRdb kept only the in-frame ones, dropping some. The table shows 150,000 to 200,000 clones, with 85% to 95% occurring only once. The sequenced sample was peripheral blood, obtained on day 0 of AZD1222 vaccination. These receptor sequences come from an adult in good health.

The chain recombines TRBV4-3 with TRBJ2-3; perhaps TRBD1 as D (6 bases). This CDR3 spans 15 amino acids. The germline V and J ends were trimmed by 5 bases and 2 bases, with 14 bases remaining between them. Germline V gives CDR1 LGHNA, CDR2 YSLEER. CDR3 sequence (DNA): TGCGCCAGCAGCGAAGGGGGTTCGGACACAGATACGCAGTATTTT. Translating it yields CASSEGGSDTDTQYF.

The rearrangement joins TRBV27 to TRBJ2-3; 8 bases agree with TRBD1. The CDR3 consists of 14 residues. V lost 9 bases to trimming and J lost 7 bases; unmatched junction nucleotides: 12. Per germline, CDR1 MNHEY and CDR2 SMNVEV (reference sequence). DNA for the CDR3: TGTGCCAGTATCGGACAGGGTCGACAAAATACGCAGTATTTT. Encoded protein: CASIGQGRQNTQYF.

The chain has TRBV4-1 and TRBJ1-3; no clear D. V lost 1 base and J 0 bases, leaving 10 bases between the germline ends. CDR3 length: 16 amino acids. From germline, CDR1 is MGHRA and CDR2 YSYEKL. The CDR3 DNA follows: TGCGCCAGCAGCCAAGGAAGGGCACTCTCTGGAAACACCATATATTTT. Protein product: CASSQGRALSGNTIYF.

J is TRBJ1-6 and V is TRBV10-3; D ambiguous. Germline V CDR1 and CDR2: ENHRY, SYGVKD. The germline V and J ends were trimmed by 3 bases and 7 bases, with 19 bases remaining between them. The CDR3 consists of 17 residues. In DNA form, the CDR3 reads TGTGCCATCAGTGACCAACCGGGCCTACTGGGAAATTCACCCCTCCACTTT. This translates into CAISDQPGLLGNSPLHF.

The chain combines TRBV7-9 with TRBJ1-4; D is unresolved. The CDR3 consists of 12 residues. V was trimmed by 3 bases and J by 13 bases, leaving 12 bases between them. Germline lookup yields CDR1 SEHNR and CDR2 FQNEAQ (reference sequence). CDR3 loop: CASSFAGDVLFF. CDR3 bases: TGTGCCAGCAGCTTCGCTGGAGACGTACTGTTTTTT. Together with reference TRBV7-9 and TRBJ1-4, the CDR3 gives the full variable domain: DTGVSQNPRHKITKRGQNVTFRCDPISEHNRLYWYRQTLGQGPEFLTYFQNEAQLEKSRLLSDRFSAERPKGSFSTLEIQRTEQGDSAMYLCASSFAGDVLFFGSGTQLSVL.

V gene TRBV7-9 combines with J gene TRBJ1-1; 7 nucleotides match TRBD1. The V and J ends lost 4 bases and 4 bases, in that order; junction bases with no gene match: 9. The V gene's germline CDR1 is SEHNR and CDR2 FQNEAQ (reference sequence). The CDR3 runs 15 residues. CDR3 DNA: TGTGCCAGCAGCTCATCAGGGGGTCACGTCACTGAAGCTTTCTTT. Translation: CASSSSGGHVTEAFF.

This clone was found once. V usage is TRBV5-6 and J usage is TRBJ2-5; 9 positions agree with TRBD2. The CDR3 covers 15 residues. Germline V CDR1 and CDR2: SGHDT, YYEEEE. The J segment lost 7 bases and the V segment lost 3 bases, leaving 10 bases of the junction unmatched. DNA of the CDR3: TGTGCCAGCAGCTACTGGGCGGGGGGGCCTGGGACCCAGTACTTC. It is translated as CASSYWAGGPGTQYF.

Written as DNA, the CDR3 is TGTGCCAGCAGCCAAAGTTGGGGGAGCGGGAGGCAAGAGACCCAGTACTTC. Its translation is CASSQSWGSGRQETQYF. This chain connects TRBV3-1 (or the pseudogene TRBV3-2) to TRBJ2-5; 9 bases line up with TRBD2. Germline V lookup: CDR1 LGHDT, CDR2 YNNKEL (reference sequence). Unmatched junction bases numbered 9, after V lost 2 bases and J lost 2 bases. The CDR3 runs 17 residues.

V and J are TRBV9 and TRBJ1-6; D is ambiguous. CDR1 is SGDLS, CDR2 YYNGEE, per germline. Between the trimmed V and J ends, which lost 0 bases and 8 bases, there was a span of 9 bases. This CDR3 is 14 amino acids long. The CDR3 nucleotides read TGTGCCAGCAGCGTAGAAGGGTGGGATTCACCCCTCCACTTT. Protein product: CASSVEGWDSPLHF.

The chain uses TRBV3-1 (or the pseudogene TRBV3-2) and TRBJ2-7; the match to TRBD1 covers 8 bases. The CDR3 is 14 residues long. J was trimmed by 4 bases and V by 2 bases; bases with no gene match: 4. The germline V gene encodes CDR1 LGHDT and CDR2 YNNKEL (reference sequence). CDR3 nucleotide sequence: TGTGCCAGCAGCCAACAGGGGGCGCAATACGAGCAGTACTTC. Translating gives CASSQQGAQYEQYF.

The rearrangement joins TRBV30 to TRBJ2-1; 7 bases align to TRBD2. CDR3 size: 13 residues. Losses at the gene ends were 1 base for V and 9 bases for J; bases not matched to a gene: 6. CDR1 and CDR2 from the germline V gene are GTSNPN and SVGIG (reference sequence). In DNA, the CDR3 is TGTGCCTGGAGTGACGGGCGGGAGACTGAGCAGTTCTTC. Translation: CAWSDGRETEQFF.

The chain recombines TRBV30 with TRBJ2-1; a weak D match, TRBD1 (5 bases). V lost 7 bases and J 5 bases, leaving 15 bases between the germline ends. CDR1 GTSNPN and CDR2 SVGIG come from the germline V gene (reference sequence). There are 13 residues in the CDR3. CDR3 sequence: CAYSGWANNEQFF. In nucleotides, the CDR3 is TGTGCCTATTCAGGGTGGGCTAACAATGAGCAGTTCTTC.

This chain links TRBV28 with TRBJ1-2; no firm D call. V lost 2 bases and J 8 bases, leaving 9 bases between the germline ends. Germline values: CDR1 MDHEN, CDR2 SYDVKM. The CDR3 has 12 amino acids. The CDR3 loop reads CASSLRDVGYTF. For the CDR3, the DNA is TGTGCCAGCAGTTTAAGAGACGTGGGCTACACCTTC.

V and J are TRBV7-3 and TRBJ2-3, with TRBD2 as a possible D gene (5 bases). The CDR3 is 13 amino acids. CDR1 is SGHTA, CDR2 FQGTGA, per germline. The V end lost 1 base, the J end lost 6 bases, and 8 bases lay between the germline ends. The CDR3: CASSLKGGDTQYF. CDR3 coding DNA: TGTGCCAGCAGCTTAAAAGGAGGTGATACGCAGTATTTT.

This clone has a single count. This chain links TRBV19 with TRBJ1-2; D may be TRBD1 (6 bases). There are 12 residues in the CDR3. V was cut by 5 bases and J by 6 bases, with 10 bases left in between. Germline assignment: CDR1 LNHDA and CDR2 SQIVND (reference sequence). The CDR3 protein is CASSARGDGYTF. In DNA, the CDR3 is TGTGCCAGTAGTGCCAGGGGAGATGGCTACACCTTC.

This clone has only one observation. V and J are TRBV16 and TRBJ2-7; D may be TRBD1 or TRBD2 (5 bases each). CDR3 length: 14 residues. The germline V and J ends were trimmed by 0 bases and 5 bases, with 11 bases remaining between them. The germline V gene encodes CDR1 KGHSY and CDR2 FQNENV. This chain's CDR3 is CASSQSRSGHEQYF. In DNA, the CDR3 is TGTGCCAGCAGCCAATCGCGTTCGGGACACGAGCAGTACTTC.

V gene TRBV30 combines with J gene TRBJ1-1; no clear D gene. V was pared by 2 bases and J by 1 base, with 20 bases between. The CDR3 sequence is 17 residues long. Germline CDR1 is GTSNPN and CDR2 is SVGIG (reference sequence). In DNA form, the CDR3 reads TGTGCCTGGAGTAAACTAGGCTATTGGACCGGGAACACTGAAGCTTTCTTT. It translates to CAWSKLGYWTGNTEAFF.

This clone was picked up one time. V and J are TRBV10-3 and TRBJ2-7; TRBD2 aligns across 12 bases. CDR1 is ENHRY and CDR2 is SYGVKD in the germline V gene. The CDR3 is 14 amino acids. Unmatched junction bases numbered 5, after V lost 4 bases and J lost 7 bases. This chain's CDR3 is CAISGLAGAREQYF. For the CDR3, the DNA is TGTGCCATCAGTGGACTAGCGGGAGCTAGGGAGCAGTACTTC.